Below are 16 T cell receptor beta chains sequenced from a single sample in a study of CXCR3-negative and CXCR3-positive naive CD8 T cells. Via 5' RACE with UMI labels, TRB cDNA libraries were prepared. For each CDR3 protein, TCRdb gives one entry from its re-call of the 5' RACE reads, without DNA. This table holds around 140,000 distinct CDR3 sequences. These receptors' antigens are unknown. General study findings and limits: The study found more hydrophobic TRB CDR3s in CXCR3-positive naive cells than in CXCR3-negative naive cells.

Material for sequencing was naive CXCR3+ CD8+ T cells from blood. Subset given: CD45RO-CCR7+CD27+CD95- naive CD8+ T cells expressing CXCR3 (TNR3+). All receptors derive from a human donor in good health. Some clones in this sample may be carry-over from other donors' samples.

The rearrangement uses TRBV12-3 or TRBV12-4 and TRBJ2-7; the D gene TCRdb calls, TRBD1, cannot be checked with no DNA. The CDR3 covers 12 residues. CDR3 residues: CASSFRVPEQYF.

The chain is built from TRBV28 and TRBJ1-2; the TCRdb D gene call, TRBD1, has no DNA to confirm it. Germline-derived CDR1 and CDR2 are MDHEN and SYDVKM. The CDR3 loop spans 14 amino acids. CDR3 region: CASSFRERTDGYTF.

The chain recombines TRBV5-1 with TRBJ2-7; the TCRdb call, TRBD1, lacks DNA for checking. CDR1 SGHRS and CDR2 YFSETQ come from the germline V gene. This CDR3 spans 14 amino acids. CDR3: CASSIGGVSYEQYF.

This chain joins TRBV5-1 and TRBJ2-7; TCRdb's D call, TRBD2, is unchecked because there is no DNA. Germline CDR1 SGHRS, CDR2 YFSETQ. There are 14 residues in the CDR3. CDR3 in amino acids: CASSFLAGSYEQYF.

The V and J genes are TRBV18 and TRBJ1-1; TCRdb designates TRBD1, a call that cannot be tested without DNA. Germline V gene data show CDR1 as KGHSH and CDR2 as LQKENI. The CDR3 runs to 13 residues. The CDR3: CASSHSGAAEAFF. The variable domain in full, with the rest retrieved from reference TRBV18 and TRBJ1-1, is NAGVMQNPRHLVRRRGQEARLRCSPMKGHSHVYWYRQLPEEGLKFMVYLQKENIIDESGMPKERFSAEFPKEGPSILRIQQVVRGDSAAYFCASSHSGAAEAFFGQGTRLTVV.

V is TRBV28 and J is TRBJ2-7. Germline assignment: CDR1 MDHEN and CDR2 SYDVKM. The CDR3 contains 12 residues. CDR3: CASSSFQYEQYF.

This chain uses TRBV19 with TRBJ2-1; TCRdb returns TRBD2, unconfirmable since there is no DNA. Germline V CDR1 and CDR2: LNHDA, SQIVND (reference sequence). This CDR3 comprises 16 residues. The CDR3 is CASSIGLLAGDYEQFF.

The chain joins TRBV25-1 to TRBJ2-7. Germline CDR1 and CDR2: MGHDK and SYGVNS. The CDR3 runs to 14 residues. Here the CDR3 reads CASSDTEKGYEQYF.

The chain employs TRBV27 and TRBJ2-3. Germline lookup yields CDR1 MNHEY and CDR2 SMNVEV (reference sequence). The CDR3 has 13 amino acids. CDR3 amino acids: CASSLDGTDTQYF.

The chain couples TRBV28 to TRBJ1-5; TCRdb's D call, TRBD1, is unchecked because there is no DNA. Germline assignment: CDR1 MDHEN and CDR2 SYDVKM. CDR3 size: 13 residues. CDR3 in amino acids: CASVPGHRGPQHF. Looking up the rest from reference TRBV28 and TRBJ1-5 gives the full variable domain: DVKVTQSSRYLVKRTGEKVFLECVQDMDHENMFWYRQDPGLGLRLIYFSYDVKMKEKGDIPEGYSVSREKKERFSLILESASTNQTSMYLCASVPGHRGPQHFGDGTRLSIL.

The chain employs TRBV10-3 and TRBJ2-1. CDR3 length equals 15 residues. Germline CDR1 reads ENHRY; CDR2 reads SYGVKD. This chain's CDR3 is CAISESASSYNEQFF.

The chain employs TRBV5-1 and TRBJ2-1; checking the TCRdb D call of TRBD2 is not possible without DNA. Germline V CDR1 and CDR2: SGHRS, YFSETQ. The CDR3 spans 17 residues. The CDR3: CASSLDAGGPSYNEQFF. The whole variable domain, remainder taken from reference TRBV5-1 and TRBJ2-1, is KAGVTQTPRYLIKTRGQQVTLSCSPISGHRSVSWYQQTPGQGLQFLFEYFSETQRNKGNFPGRFSGRQFSNSRSEMNVSTLELGDSALYLCASSLDAGGPSYNEQFFGPGTRLTVL.

V is TRBV6-6 and J is TRBJ1-4. Germline V gene lookup returns CDR1 MNHNY and CDR2 SVGAGI (reference sequence). This CDR3 region has 11 residues. CDR3 sequence reads: CASSYDEKLFF.

The chain carries TRBV4-1 and TRBJ2-7; the D call from TCRdb, TRBD1, cannot be confirmed without DNA. CDR1 is MGHRA, CDR2 YSYEKL, per germline. The CDR3 spans 16 residues. The CDR3 is CASSQDRAVKSYEQYF.

The rearrangement joins TRBV6-6 to TRBJ2-5; the TCRdb D gene call, TRBD2, has no DNA to confirm it. Germline V gene sequence: CDR1 MNHNY, CDR2 SVGAGI (reference sequence). CDR3 length: 14 residues. CDR3 loop: CASSSQKWAETQYF.

This chain connects TRBV5-1 to TRBJ2-1. CDR1 and CDR2 (germline): SGHRS, YFSETQ. The CDR3 covers 13 residues. This CDR3 is CASSSDFYNEQFF.